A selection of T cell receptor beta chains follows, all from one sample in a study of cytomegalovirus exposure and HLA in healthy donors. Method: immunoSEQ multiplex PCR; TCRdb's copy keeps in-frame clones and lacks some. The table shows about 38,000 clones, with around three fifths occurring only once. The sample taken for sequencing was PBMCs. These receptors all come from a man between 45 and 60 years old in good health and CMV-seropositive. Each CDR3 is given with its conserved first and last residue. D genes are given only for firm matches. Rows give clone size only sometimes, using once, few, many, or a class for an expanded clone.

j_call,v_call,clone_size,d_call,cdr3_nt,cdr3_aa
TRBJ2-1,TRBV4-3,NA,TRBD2,TGCGCCAGCAGCCATCGCGGACTAGGCGCGGATGAGCAGTTCTTC,CASSHRGLGADEQFF
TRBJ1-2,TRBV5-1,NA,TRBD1,TGCGCCAGCAGCTTGGAAGGGACAGGGTATGGCTACACCTTC,CASSLEGTGYGYTF
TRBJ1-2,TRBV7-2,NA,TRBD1,TGTGCCAGCAGCTTATCGACAGGGGGCGTATACTATGGCTACACCTTC,CASSLSTGGVYYGYTF
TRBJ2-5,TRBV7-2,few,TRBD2,TGTGCCAGCAGCCCACCTGAAGGACTAGCGGGCGGCAAGACCCAGTACTTC,CASSPPEGLAGGKTQYF
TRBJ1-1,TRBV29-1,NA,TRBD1,TGCAGCGTCAGGACAGGGGTCACTGAAGCTTTCTTT,CSVRTGVTEAFF
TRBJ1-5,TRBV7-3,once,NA,TGTGCCAGCTCGGGGGACTCCAATCAGCCCCAGCATTTT,CASSGDSNQPQHF
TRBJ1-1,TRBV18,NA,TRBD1,TGTGCCAGCTCACTCAGACAGGGGACTGAAGCTTTCTTT,CASSLRQGTEAFF
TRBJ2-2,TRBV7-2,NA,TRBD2,TGTGCCAGCAGTCTAGCGGCCCGCGGGCTGTTTTTT,CASSLAARGLFF
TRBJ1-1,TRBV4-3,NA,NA,TGCGCCAGCAGCCGAACGACAGAGAACACTGAAGCTTTCTTT,CASSRTTENTEAFF
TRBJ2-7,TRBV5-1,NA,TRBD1,TGCGCCAGCAGCTTGGGTACAGGGGCCTACGAGCAGTACTTC,CASSLGTGAYEQYF
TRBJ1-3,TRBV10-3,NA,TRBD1,TGTGCCATCGGGTTGACAGGGGGCTCTGGAAACACCATATATTTT,CAIGLTGGSGNTIYF
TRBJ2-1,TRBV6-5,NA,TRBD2,TGTGCCAGCAATTTAGCGGGGGGGCAGGGCGAGCAGTTCTTC,CASNLAGGQGEQFF
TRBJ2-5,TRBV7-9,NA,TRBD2,TGTGCCAGCAGCTTAGGGGATCTAGCGGGGGGAGAGACCCAGTACTTC,CASSLGDLAGGETQYF
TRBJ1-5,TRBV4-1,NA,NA,TGCGCCAGCAGCCAAGATATAACGGGAGGTCAGCCCCAGCATTTT,CASSQDITGGQPQHF
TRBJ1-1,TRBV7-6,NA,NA,TGTGCCAGCAGCTTAGCGCTTCGGGGGGGGTCTAACCCTGAAGCTTTCTTT,CASSLALRGGSNPEAFF
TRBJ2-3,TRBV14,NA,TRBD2,TGTGCCAGCAGCCACAGCGGGCTAGCGGGGGGGCCAGATACGCAGTATTTT,CASSHSGLAGGPDTQYF
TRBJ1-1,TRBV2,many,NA,TGTGCCAGCAGTGACTCGAACACTGAAGCTTTCTTT,CASSDSNTEAFF
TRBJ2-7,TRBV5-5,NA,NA,TGTGCCAGCAGCTTGGGCGTTCCCTACGAGCAGTACTTC,CASSLGVPYEQYF
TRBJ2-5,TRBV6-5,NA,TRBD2,TGTGCCACAAAAACGGGGGGGTTCTCAGGGACCCAGTACTTC,CATKTGGFSGTQYF
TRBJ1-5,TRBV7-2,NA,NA,TGTGCCAGCAGCCTACTACAGGGTTATCAGCCCCAGCATTTT,CASSLLQGYQPQHF